This T cell receptor beta chain emerged from a study of T-cell memory formation after mild COVID-19. Regarding the study as a whole: Later expanders leaned CD4+, whereas clones that contracted between day 15 and 85 were balanced CD4/CD8. Some SARS-CoV-2-responding clones were already detected in memory before infection.

A 5'RACE reaction primed in the constant segment made cDNA libraries of TCR alpha and TCR beta, and these carried sample barcodes and UMIs. TCRdb fed the 5' RACE reads into MiXCR, producing one record per CDR3 protein. The sample includes about 49,000 distinct CDR3 sequences, about 28% of them seen just once. Remarks on this clonotype: Its antigen is undetermined.

The CDR3 totals 16 residues. Per germline, CDR1 SGDLS and CDR2 YYNGEE. Trimming stripped 0 bases from V and 2 bases from J, with 13 bases between. The chain is built from TRBV9 and TRBJ2-3, with D possibly TRBD1 on 6 matching bases. Sequenced input: PBMCs or a T cell subset sorted from them (not recorded which). The source is a man aged 18 to 30 who had mild COVID-19 (a few samples of this study predate the infection). Cell type and time point are not known. The CDR3 DNA sequence: TGTGCCAGCAGCGTAGAGGGGACATTTTCCACAGATACGCAGTATTTT. The encoded protein is CASSVEGTFSTDTQYF.